The next 14 T cell receptor beta chains were all read from a single sample in a study of blood T cells in healthy people across ages. A J-beta primer mix and a sample-barcoded 5' primer were used in a second PCR of about 7 to 11 cycles. TCRdb independently ran MiXCR on the 5' RACE reads; one entry per CDR3 protein. The sample comprises about a million distinct CDR3 sequences, 30% to 40% of which are singletons, and 13% rests with the top ten. Sequencing input: blood. Source of these receptors: a man between 18 and 29 years old in good health.

This clonotype was observed once. The rearrangement links TRBV6-1 to TRBJ2-5; no firm D call. Looked up from germline, CDR1 is MNHNS and CDR2 is SASEGT. With 8 bases removed from V and 2 bases from J, the gap between germline ends came to 15 bases. The CDR3 is 14 residues long. The CDR3 sequence: CASWSHSEQETQYF. CDR3 coding DNA: TGTGCCAGCTGGAGTCACAGTGAACAAGAGACCCAGTACTTC.

This clonotype was seen a single time. The rearrangement uses TRBV20-1 and TRBJ1-4; TRBD1 might be the D (6 bases). Trimming stripped 1 base from V and 7 bases from J, with 13 bases between. The CDR3 is 14 residues long. The V gene's germline CDR1 is DFQATT and CDR2 SNEGSKA (reference sequence). CDR3 nucleotide sequence: TGCAGTGCTAGAGGCAGGGGCATGGGTGAAAAACTGTTTTTT. Protein product: CSARGRGMGEKLFF.

This clonotype was counted only a few times. J is TRBJ2-3 and V is TRBV4-2; 11 positions agree with TRBD2. The CDR3 totals 18 residues. Trimming took 1 base from V and 2 from J; bases not matched to a gene: 8. Germline V gene lookup returns CDR1 LGHNA and CDR2 YNFKEQ. This CDR3 reads CASSQGLAGGPSTDTQYF. CDR3 coding DNA: TGTGCCAGCAGCCAAGGGCTAGCGGGGGGCCCTTCCACAGATACGCAGTATTTT.

This clonotype was found a few times. This chain joins TRBV20-1 and TRBJ2-4; D ambiguous. The CDR3 is made up of 12 amino acids. The germline CDR1 and CDR2 sequences are DFQATT and SNEGSKA (reference sequence). V lost 6 bases and J 8 bases, leaving 14 bases between the germline ends. The CDR3 coding sequence is TGCAGTGCACCGGGCCGCCGGGACATTCAGTACTTC. Its protein is CSAPGRRDIQYF.

The chain recombines TRBV4-3 with TRBJ1-2, with 9 bases aligning to TRBD1. The V gene end was trimmed by 4 bases and the J gene end by 5 bases; junction bases not matched to a gene: 26. Germline CDR1 reads LGHNA; CDR2 reads YSLEER. This CDR3 comprises 21 residues. CDR3 in amino acids: CASSRERRGSDRGRKGYGYTF. The CDR3 nucleotides read TGCGCCAGCAGCCGGGAACGAAGGGGGTCGGACAGGGGCCGTAAAGGGTATGGCTACACCTTC.

The chain uses TRBV6-2 or TRBV6-3 and TRBJ2-3; D unresolved. This CDR3 has 15 residues. Germline values: CDR1 MNHEY, CDR2 SVGEGT. Trimming cost V 2 bases and J 1 base, with 10 bases left between them. The CDR3 is CASSYGAQGTDTQYF. The CDR3 DNA reads as TGTGCCAGCAGTTACGGCGCGCAGGGCACAGATACGCAGTATTTT.

This clonotype was counted between two and nine times. CDR3 bases: TGTGCCTGGAGTGTAGTTGCTGCCGGGAAGCAGTTCTTC. Amino acids: CAWSVVAAGKQFF. This sequence joins TRBV30 and TRBJ2-1, with D possibly being TRBD2 (5 bases). Germline V gene lookup returns CDR1 GTSNPN and CDR2 SVGIG (reference sequence). The V and J ends lost 0 bases and 11 bases respectively, with 14 bases between them. The CDR3 has 13 amino acids.

In this sample, this clonotype turned up many times. This chain links TRBV9 with TRBJ2-3; D not resolved. V was pared by 0 bases and J by 4 bases, with 3 bases between. In germline, CDR1 is SGDLS, CDR2 YYNGEE. This CDR3 region has 12 residues. DNA for the CDR3: TGTGCCAGCAGCGTAGCCCCAGATACGCAGTATTTT. Protein product: CASSVAPDTQYF. Looking up the rest from reference TRBV9 and TRBJ2-3 gives the full variable domain: DSGVTQTPKHLITATGQRVTLRCSPRSGDLSVYWYQQSLDQGLQFLIQYYNGEERAKGNILERFSAQQFPDLHSELNLSSLELGDSALYFCASSVAPDTQYFGPGTRLTVL.

CDR3 in amino acids: CTTKIGTSWNEQYF. DNA of the CDR3: TGTACCACCAAGATAGGGACTAGCTGGAATGAGCAGTACTTC. The chain employs TRBV2 and TRBJ2-1, with TRBD2 identical over 9 bases. The J call may be mistaken, given a closer DNA end match to TRBJ2-7. This CDR3 has 14 residues. CDR1 and CDR2 (germline): SNHLY, FYNNEI.

This clonotype was detected many times. The chain uses TRBV15 and TRBJ1-1, with TRBD1 as a possible D gene (6 bases). The V end was cut by 1 base, the J end by 5 bases, with 14 bases between. The CDR3 length is 15 residues. Germline CDR1 reads LNHNV; CDR2 reads YYDKDF (reference sequence). CDR3 residues: CATSRGWGQSTEAFF. The CDR3 DNA is TGTGCCACCAGCAGAGGTTGGGGGCAGAGTACTGAAGCTTTCTTT. The full variable domain, with the rest looked up from reference TRBV15 and TRBJ1-1, is DAMVIQNPRYQVTQFGKPVTLSCSQTLNHNVMYWYQQKSSQAPKLLFHYYDKDFNNEADTPDNFQSRRPNTSFCFLDIRSPGLGDTAMYLCATSRGWGQSTEAFFGQGTRLTVV.

A few counts support this clonotype. V usage is TRBV20-1 and J usage is TRBJ2-5; D is unclear. Trimming pared 5 bases from V and 12 bases from J, leaving 16 bases between. This CDR3 comprises 11 residues. Per germline, CDR1 DFQATT and CDR2 SNEGSKA (reference sequence). CDR3 in amino acids: CSAAHDASKYF. In nucleotides, the CDR3 is TGCAGTGCTGCCCACGACGCGTCGAAGTACTTC.

The chain couples TRBV12-3 or TRBV12-4 to TRBJ1-2, with D hard to call. V lost 6 bases to trimming and J lost 8 bases, with 16 bases between them. CDR3 size: 13 residues. CDR3: CASSPEYARGYTF. The CDR3 region has the DNA TGTGCCAGCAGCCCCGAATACGCGCGAGGCTACACCTTC.

Turning to this clonotype: One end of the junction is discordant with germline, which a read error may explain. The chain links TRBV28 to TRBJ1-5, with a possible D match to TRBD1 (6 bases). Germline CDR1 reads MDHEN; CDR2 reads SYDVKM. This CDR3 is built from 15 residues. CDR3 region: CASSWGTGLNQPRHF. DNA of the CDR3: TGTGCCAGCAGTTGGGGCACAGGGTTGAATCAGCCCCGGCATTTT.

V is TRBV20-1 and J is TRBJ1-2; D remains ambiguous. In germline, CDR1 is DFQATT, CDR2 SNEGSKA (reference sequence). This CDR3 comprises 12 residues. The V and J ends lost 1 base and 4 bases respectively, with 7 bases between them. This chain's CDR3 is CSARGATYGYTF. The CDR3 DNA follows: TGCAGTGCTAGAGGGGCTACCTATGGCTACACCTTC.